The T cell receptor (beta chain) under discussion was sequenced for a study of cytomegalovirus exposure and HLA in healthy donors. Study-level results: Later work found that TCR association rates differed between HLA loci; DRB1 had the most and HLA-C the fewest. Indistinguishability led to the exclusion of some V segments, TRBV6-2 and TRBV6-3 included. Most TCR beta V segments were productive about 90% or about 30% of the time in an earlier analysis.

In the PCR, 60 Vbeta and 13 Jbeta primers were used. Profiling relied on immunoSEQ multiplex PCR, and the TCRdb table lists in-frame clones only, not all of them. The sample contains 90,000 to 130,000 clones, approximately 80% of which appear only once. Germline V gene sequence: CDR1 SGHRS, CDR2 YFSETQ. The CDR3 covers 13 residues. After removal of 4 bases from V and 5 bases from J, the junction contained 4 bases not matched to a gene. Worth noting for this clone: The target antigen is unknown.

What was sequenced was PBMCs. The chain carries TRBV5-1 and TRBJ1-2; 8 bases map to TRBD1. This receptor was taken from a man aged 25 to 40 in good health and CMV-seropositive. CDR3 DNA: TGCGCCAGCAGCCCCGACAGGGGATATGGCTACACCTTC. It encodes CASSPDRGYGYTF. Based on the CDR3 plus reference TRBV5-1 and TRBJ1-2, the full variable domain is KAGVTQTPRYLIKTRGQQVTLSCSPISGHRSVSWYQQTPGQGLQFLFEYFSETQRNKGNFPGRFSGRQFSNSRSEMNVSTLELGDSALYLCASSPDRGYGYTFGSGTRLTVV.